The rows below give T cell receptor beta chains drawn from one sample of a study of persistence of HIV-infected CD4 T cells. These TCRs are of unknown antigen specificity. This table comes from immunoSEQ multiplex PCR, and its TCRdb copy is limited to in-frame clones, with some not included. Here the sample spans about 36,000 clones, 75% to 85% being singletons. The sequences come from cultured CD4+ T cells from PBMCs, collected from a patient who received antiretroviral therapy. Receptors originate from an adult with HIV. The donor label of this sample is uncertain. Both conserved end residues are part of each CDR3.

j_call: TRBJ1-1; v_call: TRBV7-3; cdr3_aa: CASSPDRGQGNTEAFF
j_call: TRBJ1-3; v_call: TRBV5-4; cdr3_aa: CASSLRAGAGNTIYF
j_call: TRBJ1-1; v_call: TRBV5-1; cdr3_aa: CASTPTQVSGSEAFF
j_call: TRBJ1-2; v_call: TRBV30; cdr3_aa: CAWSVGGAGGYTF
j_call: TRBJ2-2; v_call: TRBV6-5; cdr3_aa: CASSYGLGGTGELFF
j_call: TRBJ1-2; v_call: TRBV24-1; cdr3_aa: CATSDEGARLGGYTF
j_call: TRBJ2-7; v_call: TRBV7-8; cdr3_aa: CASSSLYEQYF
j_call: TRBJ1-3; v_call: TRBV24-1; cdr3_aa: CATRGSAGNTIYF
j_call: TRBJ1-1; v_call: TRBV7-2; cdr3_aa: CASSPQDSFTIEAFF
j_call: TRBJ2-1; v_call: TRBV5-4; cdr3_aa: CASGDRRAGAVGEQFF
j_call: TRBJ2-5; v_call: TRBV5-1; cdr3_aa: CASTNPVQETQYF
j_call: TRBJ1-2; v_call: TRBV12-3/TRBV12-4; cdr3_aa: CASSLGYGYTF
j_call: TRBJ2-1; v_call: TRBV19; cdr3_aa: CASSTQAAVYNEQFF
j_call: TRBJ1-3; v_call: TRBV6-5; cdr3_aa: CASRRGLHSGNTIYF